This paragraph covers one T cell receptor (beta chain) sequence. The data stem from a study of control samples from healthy donors and cancer patients. CDR3 size: 16 residues. Between the trimmed V and J ends, which lost 3 bases and 0 bases, there was a span of 14 bases. Germline V gene lookup returns CDR1 SGHVS and CDR2 FQNEAQ. The repertoire was sequenced with immunoSEQ multiplex PCR; TCRdb's copy has only in-frame clones and lacks some. In the table there are tens of thousands of clones, about nine tenths of which are singletons. This TCR came from a man in his 60s with head and neck cancer. Sequencing input: PBMCs. The J gene is TRBJ1-2, the V gene TRBV7-8, with D hard to call. The CDR3: CASSFFKEGANYGYTF. CDR3 sequence (DNA): TGTGCCAGCAGCTTCTTTAAAGAGGGTGCTAACTATGGCTACACCTTC.